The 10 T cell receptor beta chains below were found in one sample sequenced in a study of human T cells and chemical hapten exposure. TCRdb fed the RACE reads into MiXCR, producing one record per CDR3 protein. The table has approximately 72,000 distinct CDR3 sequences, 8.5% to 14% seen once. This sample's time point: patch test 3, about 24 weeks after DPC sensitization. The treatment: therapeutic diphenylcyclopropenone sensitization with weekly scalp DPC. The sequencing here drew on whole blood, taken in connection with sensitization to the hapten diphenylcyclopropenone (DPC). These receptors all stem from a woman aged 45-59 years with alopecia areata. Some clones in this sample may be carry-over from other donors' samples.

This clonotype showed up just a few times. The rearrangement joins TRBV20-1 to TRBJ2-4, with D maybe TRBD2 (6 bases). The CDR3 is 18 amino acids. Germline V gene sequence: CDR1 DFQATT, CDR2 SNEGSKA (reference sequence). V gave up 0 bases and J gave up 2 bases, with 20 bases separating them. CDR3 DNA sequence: TGCAGTGCTAGAGATCCCCCTTACGGGGGTAGCTCCAAAAACATTCAGTACTTC. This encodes CSARDPPYGGSSKNIQYF.

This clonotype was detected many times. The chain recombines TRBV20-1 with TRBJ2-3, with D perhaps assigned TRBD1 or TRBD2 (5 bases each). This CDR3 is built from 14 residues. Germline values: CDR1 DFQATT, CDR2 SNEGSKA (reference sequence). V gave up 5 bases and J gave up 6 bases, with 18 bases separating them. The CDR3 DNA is TGCAGTGCTGGGGCCGGGACCCTGGGCGATACGCAGTATTTT. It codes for CSAGAGTLGDTQYF.

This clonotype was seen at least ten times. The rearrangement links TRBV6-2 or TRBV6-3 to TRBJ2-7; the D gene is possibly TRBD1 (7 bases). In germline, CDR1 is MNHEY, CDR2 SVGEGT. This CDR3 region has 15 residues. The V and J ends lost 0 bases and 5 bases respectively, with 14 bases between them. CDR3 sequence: CASSYSSRGRNEQYF. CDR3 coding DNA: TGTGCCAGCAGTTACTCAAGCAGGGGGAGGAACGAGCAGTACTTC.

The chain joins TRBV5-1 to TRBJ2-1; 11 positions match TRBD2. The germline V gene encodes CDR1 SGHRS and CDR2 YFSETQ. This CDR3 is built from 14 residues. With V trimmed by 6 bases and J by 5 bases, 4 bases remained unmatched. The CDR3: CASTPTSGNNEQFF. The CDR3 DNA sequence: TGCGCCAGCACACCGACTAGCGGGAACAATGAGCAGTTCTTC.

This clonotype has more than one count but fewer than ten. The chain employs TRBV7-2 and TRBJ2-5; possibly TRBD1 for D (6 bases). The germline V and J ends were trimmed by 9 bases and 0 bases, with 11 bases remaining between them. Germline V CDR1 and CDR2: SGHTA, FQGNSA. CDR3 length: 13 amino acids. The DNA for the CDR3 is TGTGCCAGTACCCGACAGGACCAAGAGACCCAGTACTTC. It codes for CASTRQDQETQYF.

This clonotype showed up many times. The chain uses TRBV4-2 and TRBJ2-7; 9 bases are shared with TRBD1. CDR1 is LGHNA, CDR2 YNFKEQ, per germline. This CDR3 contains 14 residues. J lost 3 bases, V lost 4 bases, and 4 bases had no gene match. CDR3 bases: TGTGCCAGCAGCCCGTCGGGACAGGGCTACGAGCAGTACTTC. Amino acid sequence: CASSPSGQGYEQYF.

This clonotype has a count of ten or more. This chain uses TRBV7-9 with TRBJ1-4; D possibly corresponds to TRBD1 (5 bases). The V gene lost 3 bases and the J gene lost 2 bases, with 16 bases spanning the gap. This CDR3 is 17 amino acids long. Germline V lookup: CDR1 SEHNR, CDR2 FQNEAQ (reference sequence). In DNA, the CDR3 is TGTGCCAGCAGCTTGGGAGGAGGTTCAGGGACTAATGAAAAACTGTTTTTT. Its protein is CASSLGGGSGTNEKLFF.

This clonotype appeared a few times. The DNA of the CDR3 is TGTGCCAGCAGACTAGGACAGGGTATTGGTACGACTGACGAGCAGTACTTC. As protein: CASRLGQGIGTTDEQYF. The chain links TRBV7-9 to TRBJ2-7; 8 nucleotides line up with TRBD1. The trim removed 6 bases at V and 5 bases at J, leaving 18 bases unmatched. The germline CDR1 and CDR2 sequences are SEHNR and FQNEAQ (reference sequence). The CDR3 has 17 residues.

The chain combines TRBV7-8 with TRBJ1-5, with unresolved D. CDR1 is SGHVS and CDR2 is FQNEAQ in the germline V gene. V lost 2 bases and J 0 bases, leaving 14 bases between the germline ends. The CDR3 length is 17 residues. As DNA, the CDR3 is TGTGCCAGCAGCTTATTAGCCTCGTCTTATAGCAATCAGCCCCAGCATTTT. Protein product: CASSLLASSYSNQPQHF.

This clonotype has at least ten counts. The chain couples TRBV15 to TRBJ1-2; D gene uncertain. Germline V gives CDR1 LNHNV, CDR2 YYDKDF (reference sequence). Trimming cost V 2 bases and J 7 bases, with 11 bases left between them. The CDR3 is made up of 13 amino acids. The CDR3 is CATSRSEGIGYTF. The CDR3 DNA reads TGTGCCACCAGCAGATCGGAAGGGATTGGCTACACCTTC.